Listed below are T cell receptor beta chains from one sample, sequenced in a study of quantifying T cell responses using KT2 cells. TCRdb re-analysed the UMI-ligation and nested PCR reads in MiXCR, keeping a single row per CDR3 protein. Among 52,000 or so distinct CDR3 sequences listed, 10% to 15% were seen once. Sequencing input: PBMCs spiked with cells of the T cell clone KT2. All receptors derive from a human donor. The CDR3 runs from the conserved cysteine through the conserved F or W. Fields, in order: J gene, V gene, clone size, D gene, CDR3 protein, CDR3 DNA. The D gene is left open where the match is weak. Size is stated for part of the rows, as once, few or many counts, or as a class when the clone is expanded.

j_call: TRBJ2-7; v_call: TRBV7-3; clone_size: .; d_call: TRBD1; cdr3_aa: CASSPGQIYEQYF; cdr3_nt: TGTGCCAGCAGCCCGGGACAGATCTACGAGCAGTACTTC
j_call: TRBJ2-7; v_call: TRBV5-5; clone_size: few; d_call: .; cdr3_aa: CASSYTDIAYEQYF; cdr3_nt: TGTGCCAGCAGCTATACGGACATTGCCTACGAGCAGTACTTC
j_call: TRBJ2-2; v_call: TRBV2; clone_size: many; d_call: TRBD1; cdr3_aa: CAQGTGGVTGELFF; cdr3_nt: TGTGCCCAAGGGACAGGGGGAGTTACCGGGGAGCTGTTTTTT
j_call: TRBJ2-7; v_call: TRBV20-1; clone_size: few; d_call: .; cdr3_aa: CSATFGPYEQYF; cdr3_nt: TGCAGTGCTACCTTCGGGCCCTACGAGCAGTACTTC
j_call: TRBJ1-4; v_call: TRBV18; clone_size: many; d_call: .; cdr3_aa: CASSPDGTTNEKLFF; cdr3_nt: TGTGCCAGCTCACCAGACGGGACAACTAATGAAAAACTGTTTTTT
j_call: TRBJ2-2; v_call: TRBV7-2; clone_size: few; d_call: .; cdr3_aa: CASSYGQNTGELFF; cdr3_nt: TGTGCCAGCAGCTACGGACAGAACACCGGGGAGCTGTTTTTT
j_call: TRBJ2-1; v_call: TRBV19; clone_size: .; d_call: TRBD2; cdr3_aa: CASSLTRSSGNYNEQFF; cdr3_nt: TGTGCCAGTAGCCTGACTCGGTCTAGCGGGAACTACAATGAGCAGTTCTTC
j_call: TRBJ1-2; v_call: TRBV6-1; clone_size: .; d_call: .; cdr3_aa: CASAPLQVAYGYTF; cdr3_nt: TGTGCCAGCGCTCCCCTCCAGGTCGCTTATGGCTACACCTTC
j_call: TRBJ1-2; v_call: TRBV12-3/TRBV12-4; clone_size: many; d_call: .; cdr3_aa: CASSKTDRYGYTF; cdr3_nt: TGTGCCAGCTCCAAGACAGACCGCTATGGCTACACCTTC
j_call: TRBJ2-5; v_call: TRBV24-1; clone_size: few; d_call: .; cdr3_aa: CATSRSDGSQETQYF; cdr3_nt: TGTGCCACCAGCCGATCGGACGGTTCGCAAGAGACCCAGTACTTC
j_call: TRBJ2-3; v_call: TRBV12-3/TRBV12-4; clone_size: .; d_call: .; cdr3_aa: CASSGLNRGLLAGSTDTQYF; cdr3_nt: TGTGCCAGCAGTGGGCTAAACAGGGGGCTACTAGCGGGGAGCACAGATACGCAGTATTTT
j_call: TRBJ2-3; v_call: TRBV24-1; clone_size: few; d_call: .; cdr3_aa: CATSRSGTADTQYF; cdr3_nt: TGTGCCACCAGCCGAAGCGGAACCGCAGATACGCAGTATTTT
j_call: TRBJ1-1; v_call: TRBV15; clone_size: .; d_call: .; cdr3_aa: CATSRGRTNTEAFF; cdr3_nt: TGTGCCACCAGCAGAGGAAGGACCAACACTGAAGCTTTCTTT
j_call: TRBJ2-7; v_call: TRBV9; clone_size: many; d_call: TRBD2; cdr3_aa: CASSPEIAGVYEQYF; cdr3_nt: TGTGCCAGCAGCCCCGAAATAGCGGGAGTCTACGAGCAGTACTTC
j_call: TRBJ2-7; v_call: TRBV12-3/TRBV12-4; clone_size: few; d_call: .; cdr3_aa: CASSFGSRYEQYF; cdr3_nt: TGTGCCAGCAGTTTCGGCAGCCGCTACGAGCAGTACTTC
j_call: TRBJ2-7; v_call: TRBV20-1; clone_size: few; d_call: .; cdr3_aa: CSGEGSSSYEQYF; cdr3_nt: TGCAGTGGGGAAGGGAGTAGCTCCTACGAGCAGTACTTC
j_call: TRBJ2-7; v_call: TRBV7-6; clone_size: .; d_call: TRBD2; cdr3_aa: CASSLRLAGRNPYEQYF; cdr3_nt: TGTGCCAGCAGCTTAAGACTAGCGGGACGGAATCCCTACGAGCAGTACTTC
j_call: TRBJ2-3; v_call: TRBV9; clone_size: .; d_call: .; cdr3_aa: CASSEGVGSSTDTQYF; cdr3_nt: TGTGCCAGCAGCGAGGGGGTGGGGTCTAGCACAGATACGCAGTATTTT
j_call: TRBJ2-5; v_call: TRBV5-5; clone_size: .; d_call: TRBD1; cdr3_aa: CASSGDRGGQETQYF; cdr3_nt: TGTGCCAGCAGCGGGGACAGGGGTGGCCAAGAGACCCAGTACTTC
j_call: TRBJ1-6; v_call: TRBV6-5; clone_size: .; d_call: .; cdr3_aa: CASSYAQGGSPLHF; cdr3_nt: TGTGCCAGCAGTTATGCACAGGGAGGATCACCCCTCCACTTT
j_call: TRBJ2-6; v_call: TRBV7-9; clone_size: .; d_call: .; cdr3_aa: CASSLATLKLRSGANVLTF; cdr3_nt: TGTGCCAGCAGCTTAGCGACCTTAAAATTGAGATCTGGGGCCAACGTCCTGACTTTC
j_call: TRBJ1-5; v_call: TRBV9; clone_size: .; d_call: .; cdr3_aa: CASSVEGGGNQPQHF; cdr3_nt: TGTGCCAGCAGCGTCGAGGGAGGTGGCAATCAGCCCCAGCATTTT
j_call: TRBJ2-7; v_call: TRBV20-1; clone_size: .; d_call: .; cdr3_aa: CSARSRTVEGEQYF; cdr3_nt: TGCAGTGCTAGATCAAGGACTGTCGAGGGCGAGCAGTACTTC
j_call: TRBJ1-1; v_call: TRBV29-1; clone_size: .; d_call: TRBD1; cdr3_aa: CSVAGQGTEAFF; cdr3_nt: TGCAGCGTTGCGGGACAGGGGACTGAAGCTTTCTTT
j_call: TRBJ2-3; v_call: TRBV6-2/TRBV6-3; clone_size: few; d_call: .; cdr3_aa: CASSNTDTQYF; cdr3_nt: TGTGCCAGCAGTAACACAGATACGCAGTATTTT
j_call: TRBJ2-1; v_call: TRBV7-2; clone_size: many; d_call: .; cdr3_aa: CASTEPGAYNEQFF; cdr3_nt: TGTGCCAGCACCGAACCGGGGGCCTACAATGAGCAGTTCTTC
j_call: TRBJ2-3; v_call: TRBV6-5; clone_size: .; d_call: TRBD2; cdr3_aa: CASSYSLTSGGANTQYF; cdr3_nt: TGTGCCAGCAGTTACTCTTTGACTAGCGGGGGGGCGAATACGCAGTATTTT
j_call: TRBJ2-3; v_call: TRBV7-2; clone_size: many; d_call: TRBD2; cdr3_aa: CASSSSGSTQYF; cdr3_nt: TGTGCCAGCAGCTCTAGCGGGTCAACGCAGTATTTT
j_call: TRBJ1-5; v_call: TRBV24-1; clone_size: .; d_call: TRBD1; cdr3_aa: CATTLQGKDDQPQHF; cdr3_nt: TGTGCCACCACCCTACAGGGGAAGGACGATCAGCCCCAGCATTTT
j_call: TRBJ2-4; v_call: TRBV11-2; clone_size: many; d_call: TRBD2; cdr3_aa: CASSLVSGGVAKNIQYF; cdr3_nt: TGTGCCAGCAGCTTAGTATCGGGGGGAGTAGCCAAAAACATTCAGTACTTC
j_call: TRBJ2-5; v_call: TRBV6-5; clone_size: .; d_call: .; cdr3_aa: CASSTNRAAQYF; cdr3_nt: TGTGCCAGCAGTACAAACAGGGCTGCCCAGTACTTC
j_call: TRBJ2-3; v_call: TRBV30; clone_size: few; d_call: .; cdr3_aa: CAWSIGLVNTDTQYF; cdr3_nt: TGTGCCTGGAGTATAGGGCTCGTAAACACAGATACGCAGTATTTT
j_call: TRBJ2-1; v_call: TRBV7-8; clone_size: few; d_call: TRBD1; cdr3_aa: CASSSGTGAMGEQFF; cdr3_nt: TGTGCCAGCAGCTCAGGGACAGGGGCCATGGGTGAGCAGTTCTTC
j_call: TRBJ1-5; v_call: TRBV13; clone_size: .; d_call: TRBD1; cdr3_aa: CASSIQGGVQPQHF; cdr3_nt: TGTGCCAGCAGCATACAGGGGGGTGTTCAGCCCCAGCATTTT
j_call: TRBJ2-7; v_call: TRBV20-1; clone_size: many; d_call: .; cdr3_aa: CSASGLASYEQYF; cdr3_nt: TGCAGTGCTAGTGGTCTAGCGTCCTACGAGCAGTACTTC
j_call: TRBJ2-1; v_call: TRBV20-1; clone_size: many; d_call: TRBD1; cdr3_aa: CSASSQGAFRVGNEQFF; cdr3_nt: TGCAGTGCTAGTAGTCAGGGGGCTTTTAGGGTCGGCAATGAGCAGTTCTTC
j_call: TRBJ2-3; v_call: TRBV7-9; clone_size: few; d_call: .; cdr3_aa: CASSSYTQYF; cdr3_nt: TGTGCCAGCAGCTCCTATACGCAGTATTTT
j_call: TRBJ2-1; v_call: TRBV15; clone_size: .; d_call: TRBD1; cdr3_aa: CATSRDKTGLNEQFF; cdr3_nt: TGTGCCACCAGCAGAGACAAGACAGGGTTGAATGAGCAGTTCTTC
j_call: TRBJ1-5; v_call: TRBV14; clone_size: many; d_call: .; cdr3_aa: CASSQVYPWGNQPQHF; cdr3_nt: TGTGCCAGCAGCCAAGTCTACCCCTGGGGCAATCAGCCCCAGCATTTT
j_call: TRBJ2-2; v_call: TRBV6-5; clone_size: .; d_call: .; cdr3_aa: CASSKQLLGGELFF; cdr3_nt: TGTGCCAGCAGTAAACAATTACTAGGCGGGGAGCTGTTTTTT
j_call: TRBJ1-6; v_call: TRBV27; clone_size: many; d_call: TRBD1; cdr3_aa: CASSLPDRESPLHF; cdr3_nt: TGTGCCAGCAGTTTACCGGACAGGGAGTCACCCCTCCACTTT
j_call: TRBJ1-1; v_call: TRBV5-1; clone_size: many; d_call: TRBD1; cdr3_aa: CASSYEQGANTEAFF; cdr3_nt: TGCGCCAGCAGTTACGAACAGGGGGCGAACACTGAAGCTTTCTTT
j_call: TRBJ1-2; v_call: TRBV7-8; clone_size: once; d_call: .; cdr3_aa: CASSLVSPTGRRGYTF; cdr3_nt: TGTGCCAGCAGCTTAGTTTCCCCGACAGGCCGACGGGGCTACACCTTC
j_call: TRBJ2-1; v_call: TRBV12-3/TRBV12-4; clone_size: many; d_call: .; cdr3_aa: CASRPNHSGDEQFF; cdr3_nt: TGTGCCAGCAGACCCAATCATAGTGGCGATGAGCAGTTCTTC
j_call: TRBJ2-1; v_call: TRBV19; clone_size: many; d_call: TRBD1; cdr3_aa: CASSNQRGQGGIF; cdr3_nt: TGTGCCAGTAGTAACCAACGGGGACAGGGGGGTATCTTC
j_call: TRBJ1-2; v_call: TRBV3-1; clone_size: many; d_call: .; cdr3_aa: CASSQKDGYTF; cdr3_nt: TGTGCCAGCAGCCAGAAGGATGGCTACACCTTC
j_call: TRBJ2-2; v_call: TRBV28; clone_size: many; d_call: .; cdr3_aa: CASSLDQGGSVTGELFF; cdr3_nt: TGTGCCAGCAGTTTGGACCAGGGAGGATCTGTAACCGGGGAGCTGTTTTTT
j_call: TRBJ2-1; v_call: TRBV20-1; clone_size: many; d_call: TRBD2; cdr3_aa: CSAMGTSGGTYNEQFF; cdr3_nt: TGCAGTGCTATGGGGACTAGCGGGGGCACCTACAATGAGCAGTTCTTC
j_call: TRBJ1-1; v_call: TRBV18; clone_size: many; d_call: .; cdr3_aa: CASSPGRDEAFF; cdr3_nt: TGTGCCAGCTCACCCGGCCGCGATGAAGCTTTCTTT